This T cell receptor beta chain was retrieved from a study of T-cell reconstitution after alpha-beta-depleted transplantation in children. Study-level points and caveats: Expanded clones from the graft, numbering several hundred, reportedly supplied alpha-beta T cells about two months after transplant.

Using unique molecular identifiers, the investigators prepared the TCRbeta library. TCRdb reprocessed the PCR reads via MiXCR and lists one record per CDR3 protein. The table has 200,000 to 250,000 distinct CDR3 sequences, approximately 7% seen once; the top ten hold approximately 6%. Trimming removed 8 bases at V and 5 bases at J, with 9 bases between. The CDR3 is 11 residues long. In this sample, this clonotype turned up many times. Its antigen is currently unknown. The rearrangement uses TRBV12-3 or TRBV12-4 and TRBJ1-1; no clear D gene. The sequencing used PBMCs, collected before TCRalphabeta/CD19-depleted stem cell transplant. The clonotype originates from a boy aged 2 to 10 with acute lymphoblastic leukemia, due to receive a stem cell transplant. The CDR3 loop reads CASGWRTEAFF. CDR3 DNA sequence: TGTGCCAGCGGTTGGAGAACTGAAGCTTTCTTT.